The 14 T cell receptor beta chains in this list originate from one sample, sequenced in a study of blood T cells in healthy people across ages. A J-beta primer mix and a sample-barcoded 5' primer were used in a second PCR of about 7 to 12 cycles. TCRdb re-derived calls from the 5' RACE reads in MiXCR, one entry per CDR3 protein. Among 1.2 million to 1.5 million distinct CDR3 sequences listed, 42% were seen once. Material for sequencing was blood. The source of these receptors is a woman in her late teens or twenties in good health.

The chain uses TRBV7-9 and TRBJ2-5; 7 bases are shared with TRBD2. Germline V CDR1 and CDR2: SEHNR, FQNEAQ (reference sequence). J lost 11 bases, V lost 9 bases, and 21 bases had no gene match. The CDR3 length is 15 residues. Here the CDR3 reads CARSRNGTTWGEQYF. As DNA, the CDR3 is TGTGCCAGAAGCCGGAACGGGACTACCTGGGGGGAGCAGTACTTC.

The gene calls are TRBV15 and TRBJ2-4; 9 nucleotides align to TRBD2. TRBJ2-5 explains the end of the DNA better; the J call may be wrong. This CDR3 has 14 residues. The V gene's germline CDR1 is LNHNV and CDR2 YYDKDF (reference sequence). The chain's CDR3 is CATSQLAGEETQYF. The CDR3 DNA follows: TGTGCCACCAGCCAATTAGCGGGAGAAGAGACCCAGTACTTC.

This clonotype appeared a few times. This chain connects TRBV12-3 or TRBV12-4 to TRBJ2-7; D call uncertain. The CDR3 runs 14 residues. The V gene lost 5 bases and the J gene lost 4 bases, with 15 bases spanning the gap. CDR3 sequence: CASSVEHRKYEQYF. DNA of the CDR3: TGTGCCAGCAGTGTAGAACATCGGAAATACGAGCAGTACTTC.

This clonotype was observed a handful of times. The chain links TRBV3-1 to TRBJ2-7; 8 positions agree with TRBD2. Germline V gene lookup returns CDR1 LGHDT and CDR2 YNNKEL (reference sequence). This CDR3 spans 17 amino acids. V was pared by 0 bases and J by 2 bases, with 9 bases of the junction left unmatched. CDR3 DNA sequence: TGTGCCAGCAGCCAAGATATCCGCGGGGGGCTAACCTACGAGCAGTACTTC. Residues: CASSQDIRGGLTYEQYF.

The chain couples TRBV6-1 to TRBJ2-7; D may correspond to TRBD1 or TRBD2 (6 bases each). The germline CDR1 and CDR2 sequences are MNHNS and SASEGT. The CDR3 consists of 16 residues. The V and J ends lost 0 bases and 2 bases respectively, with 14 bases between them. The DNA for the CDR3 is TGTGCCAGCAGTGAAGCGAGGGGGGTAGGGCCCTACGAGCAGTACTTC. Its protein product is CASSEARGVGPYEQYF.

This clonotype was detected only a few times. This rearrangement joins TRBV29-1 to TRBJ2-6; D is unresolved. The ends were cut back, 1 base at V and 0 bases at J, with 4 bases in the middle. Germline-derived CDR1 and CDR2 are SQVTM and ANQGSEA. The CDR3 is 14 amino acids. The CDR3 protein is CSVEGNSGANVLTF. In DNA form, the CDR3 reads TGCAGCGTTGAAGGCAACTCTGGGGCCAACGTCCTGACTTTC. Using reference TRBV29-1 and TRBJ2-6 for the parts outside the CDR3, the full variable domain is SAVISQKPSRDICQRGTSLTIQCQVDSQVTMMFWYRQQPGQSLTLIATANQGSEATYESGFVIDKFPISRPNLTFSTLTVSNMSPEDSSIYLCSVEGNSGANVLTFGAGSRLTVL.

The table lists this clonotype with a few counts. The CDR3 region has the DNA TGTGCCAGCAGTCGGGACCGGCCCGAGACCCAGTACTTC. Encoded protein: CASSRDRPETQYF. This chain uses TRBV2 with TRBJ2-5; D may be TRBD1 or TRBD2 (5 bases each). CDR1 is SNHLY and CDR2 is FYNNEI in the germline V gene. Between the trimmed V and J ends, which lost 5 bases and 5 bases, there was a span of 12 bases. CDR3 length equals 13 residues.

V usage is TRBV4-1 and J usage is TRBJ1-3; 7 positions agree with TRBD1. Germline CDR1 is MGHRA and CDR2 is YSYEKL. The CDR3 runs 14 residues. V dropped 5 bases and J dropped 2; count of bases not matched to a gene: 3. The CDR3 DNA sequence: TGCGCCAGCAGCTCAGGGGGGGCTGGAAACACCATATATTTT. This gives the protein CASSSGGAGNTIYF.

The gene calls are TRBV4-1 and TRBJ2-3, with D possibly being TRBD2 (6 bases). V was clipped by 7 bases and J by 7 bases, with 18 bases between them. The CDR3 extends over 14 amino acids. Per germline, CDR1 MGHRA and CDR2 YSYEKL. This CDR3 reads CASNKPGVRHTQYF. Here the CDR3 DNA reads TGCGCCAGCAATAAACCGGGAGTCAGGCATACGCAGTATTTT.

The chain has TRBV5-1 and TRBJ1-1; D not certain. V was shortened by 2 bases and J by 6 bases, with 11 bases between the two germline ends. CDR3 length: 13 amino acids. The V gene's germline CDR1 is SGHRS and CDR2 YFSETQ. As DNA, the CDR3 is TGCGCCAGCAGCTTCCAATCGTCGTCTGAAGCTTTCTTT. It is translated as CASSFQSSSEAFF. The entire variable domain, with the rest obtained from reference TRBV5-1 and TRBJ1-1, is as follows: KAGVTQTPRYLIKTRGQQVTLSCSPISGHRSVSWYQQTPGQGLQFLFEYFSETQRNKGNFPGRFSGRQFSNSRSEMNVSTLELGDSALYLCASSFQSSSEAFFGQGTRLTVV.

The chain joins TRBV12-3 or TRBV12-4 to TRBJ2-5; 8 bases are a match to TRBD2. The CDR3 runs 15 residues. V lost 5 bases and J lost 11; bases outside the gene matches: 16. CDR3 region: CASSGRRAGVDEQYF. The CDR3 coding sequence is TGTGCCAGCAGTGGGAGACGAGCGGGGGTAGATGAGCAGTACTTC.

This clonotype was recorded many times. This chain connects TRBV20-1 to TRBJ2-4, with D unclear. V lost 6 bases and J 0 bases, leaving 15 bases between the germline ends. Germline CDR1 and CDR2: DFQATT and SNEGSKA (reference sequence). The CDR3 runs 15 residues. CDR3 DNA: TGCAGTGCCAAAACGGCAAGCCTAGCCAAAAACATTCAGTACTTC. Protein product: CSAKTASLAKNIQYF.

Remarks on this clonotype: One junction end does not reproduce the germline sequence, and a read error may be involved. This chain connects TRBV10-3 to TRBJ1-2, with TRBD1 matching 8 bases. This CDR3 region has 16 residues. Germline CDR1 and CDR2: ENHRY and SYGVKD. Here the CDR3 reads CAVSAERTGYGYGYTF. The DNA of the CDR3 is TGTGCCGTCAGTGCTGAGCGGACAGGGTACGGCTATGGCTACACCTTC.

The chain carries TRBV29-1 and TRBJ1-1, with 7 bases aligning to TRBD1. Germline CDR1 is SQVTM and CDR2 is ANQGSEA. The CDR3 extends over 14 amino acids. The CDR3 nucleotides are TGCAGTCGGGAGGGGGCTAAGGTCAGCACTGAAGCTTTCTTT. Its translation is CSREGAKVSTEAFF. Full variable domain (remainder filled in from reference TRBV29-1 and TRBJ1-1): SAVISQKPSRDICQRGTSLTIQCQVDSQVTMMFWYRQQPGQSLTLIATANQGSEATYESGFVIDKFPISRPNLTFSTLTVSNMSPEDSSIYLCSREGAKVSTEAFFGQGTRLTVV.